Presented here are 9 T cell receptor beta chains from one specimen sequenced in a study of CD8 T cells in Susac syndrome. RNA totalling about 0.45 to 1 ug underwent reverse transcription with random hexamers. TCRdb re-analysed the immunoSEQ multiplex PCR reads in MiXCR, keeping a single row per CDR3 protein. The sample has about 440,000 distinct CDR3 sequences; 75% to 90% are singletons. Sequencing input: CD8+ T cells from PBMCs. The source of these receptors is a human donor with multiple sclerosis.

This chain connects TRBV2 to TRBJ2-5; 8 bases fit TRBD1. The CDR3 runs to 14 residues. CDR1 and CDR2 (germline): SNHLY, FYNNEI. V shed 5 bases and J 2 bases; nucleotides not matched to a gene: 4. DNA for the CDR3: TGTGCCAGCAGTCCCGGACAGGGACAAGAGACCCAGTACTTC. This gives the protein CASSPGQGQETQYF.

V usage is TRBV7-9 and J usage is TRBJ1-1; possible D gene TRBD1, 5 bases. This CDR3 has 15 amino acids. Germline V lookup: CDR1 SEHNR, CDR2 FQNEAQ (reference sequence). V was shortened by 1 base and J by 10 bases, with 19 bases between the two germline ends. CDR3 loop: CASSLEDWDPYRAFF. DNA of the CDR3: TGTGCCAGCAGCTTAGAAGATTGGGACCCCTACCGAGCTTTCTTT.

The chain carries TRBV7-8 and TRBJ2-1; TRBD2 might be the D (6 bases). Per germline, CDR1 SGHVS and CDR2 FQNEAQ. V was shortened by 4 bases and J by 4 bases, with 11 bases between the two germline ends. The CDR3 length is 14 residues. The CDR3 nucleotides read TGTGCCAGCAGCTCCGGACTACCTTACAATGAGCAGTTCTTC. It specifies CASSSGLPYNEQFF.

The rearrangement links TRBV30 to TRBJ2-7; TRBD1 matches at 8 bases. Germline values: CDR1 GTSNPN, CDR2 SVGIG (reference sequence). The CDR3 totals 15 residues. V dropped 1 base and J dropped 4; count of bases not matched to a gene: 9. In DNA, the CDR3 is TGTGCCTGGAGTGCAATAGACAGGGGCGTGTACGAGCAGTACTTC. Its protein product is CAWSAIDRGVYEQYF. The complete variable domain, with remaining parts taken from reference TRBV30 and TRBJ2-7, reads SQTIHQWPATLVQPVGSPLSLECTVEGTSNPNLYWYRQAAGRGLQLLFYSVGIGQISSEVPQNLSASRPQDRQFILSSKKLLLSDSGFYLCAWSAIDRGVYEQYFGPGTRLTVT.

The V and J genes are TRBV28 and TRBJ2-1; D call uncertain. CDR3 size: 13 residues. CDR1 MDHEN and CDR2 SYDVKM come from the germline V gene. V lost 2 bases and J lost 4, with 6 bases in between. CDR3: CASSLVLYNEQFF. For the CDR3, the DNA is TGTGCCAGCAGTTTAGTGCTTTACAATGAGCAGTTCTTC. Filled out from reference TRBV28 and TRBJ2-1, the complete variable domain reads DVKVTQSSRYLVKRTGEKVFLECVQDMDHENMFWYRQDPGLGLRLIYFSYDVKMKEKGDIPEGYSVSREKKERFSLILESASTNQTSMYLCASSLVLYNEQFFGPGTRLTVL.

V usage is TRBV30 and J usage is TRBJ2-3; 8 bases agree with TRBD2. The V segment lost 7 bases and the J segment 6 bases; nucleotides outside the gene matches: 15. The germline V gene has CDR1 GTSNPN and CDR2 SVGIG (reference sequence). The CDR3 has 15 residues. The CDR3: CAFSGGVADTDTQYF. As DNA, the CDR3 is TGTGCCTTCTCGGGGGGGGTCGCCGATACGGATACGCAGTATTTT.

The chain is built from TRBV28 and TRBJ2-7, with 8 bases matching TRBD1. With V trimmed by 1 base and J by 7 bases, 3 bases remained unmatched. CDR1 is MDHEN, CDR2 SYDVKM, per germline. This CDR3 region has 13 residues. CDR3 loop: CASSLFRGREQYF. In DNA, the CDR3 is TGTGCCAGCAGTTTATTCAGGGGGCGAGAGCAGTACTTC.

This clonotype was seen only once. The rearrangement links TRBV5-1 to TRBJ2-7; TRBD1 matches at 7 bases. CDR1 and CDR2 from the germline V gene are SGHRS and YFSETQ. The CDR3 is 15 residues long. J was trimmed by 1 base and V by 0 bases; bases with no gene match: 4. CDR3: CASSLATTGSYEQYF. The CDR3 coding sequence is TGCGCCAGCAGCTTGGCCACGACAGGGTCCTACGAGCAGTACTTC.

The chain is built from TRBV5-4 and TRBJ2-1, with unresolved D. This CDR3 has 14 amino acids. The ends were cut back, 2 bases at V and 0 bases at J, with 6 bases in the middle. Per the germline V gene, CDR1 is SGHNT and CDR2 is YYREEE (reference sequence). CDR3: CASSFHSSYNEQFF. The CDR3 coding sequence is TGTGCCAGCAGCTTTCACAGCTCCTACAATGAGCAGTTCTTC.